The 30 T cell receptor beta chains below all came from one sample that was sequenced in a study of T cell changes during pregnancy in multiple sclerosis. The repertoire was sequenced with immunoSEQ multiplex PCR; TCRdb's copy has only in-frame clones and lacks some. Of 40,000 or so clones detected, around 91% appear once; the ten largest clones hold about 5.9%. Sequencing was performed on CD8+ T cells from peripheral blood mononuclear cells, taken in the second trimester of pregnancy. These receptor sequences come from a female donor with multiple sclerosis, enrolled in a pregnancy study.

The V gene is TRBV7-9, the J gene TRBJ2-7; no clear D gene. V lost 4 bases to trimming and J lost 3 bases, with 13 bases between them. CDR1 is SEHNR and CDR2 is FQNEAQ in the germline V gene (reference sequence). The CDR3 totals 14 residues. CDR3 loop: CASSSGSFVYEQYF. The CDR3 nucleotides are TGTGCCAGCAGCTCCGGGTCCTTCGTCTACGAGCAGTACTTC.

The genes are TRBV2 and TRBJ1-5, with TRBD1 as a possible D gene (5 bases). The V end was cut by 7 bases, the J end by 4 bases, with 11 bases between. The CDR3 contains 13 residues. Germline V gene sequence: CDR1 SNHLY, CDR2 FYNNEI. The CDR3 protein is CASTWTINQPQHF. The CDR3 DNA sequence: TGTGCCAGCACATGGACAATAAATCAGCCCCAGCATTTT.

The rearrangement joins TRBV7-2 to TRBJ2-7, with a tentative D call TRBD2 (6 bases). CDR3 length: 15 residues. Germline values: CDR1 SGHTA, CDR2 FQGNSA. Trimming shortened V by 5 bases and J by 0 bases, and 14 bases separated the two germline ends. The CDR3 protein is CASSDLAGTSYEQYF. CDR3 sequence (DNA): TGTGCCAGCAGCGATTTGGCGGGGACCTCCTACGAGCAGTACTTC.

This clone was detected only once. V gene TRBV4-3 combines with J gene TRBJ2-7, with TRBD1 identical over 9 bases. This CDR3 spans 14 amino acids. Germline V lookup: CDR1 LGHNA, CDR2 YSLEER. The trim removed 4 bases at V and 12 bases at J, leaving 13 bases unmatched. For the CDR3, the DNA is TGCGCCAGCAGCCCCTACTTAGGACAGGGGCGACGGTACTTC. Translating gives CASSPYLGQGRRYF.

The chain recombines TRBV4-3 with TRBJ2-7, with 10 nucleotides matching TRBD2. The CDR3 length is 16 residues. V gave up 4 bases and J gave up 4 bases; unmatched junction bases: 10. Germline V gene data show CDR1 as LGHNA and CDR2 as YSLEER. CDR3 nucleotide sequence: TGCGCCAGCAGCCCTACTAGCGGGGCGAAAGGATACGAGCAGTACTTC. This encodes CASSPTSGAKGYEQYF.

The genes are TRBV6-5 and TRBJ1-1; D not certain. CDR3 length: 13 residues. Per germline, CDR1 MNHEY and CDR2 SVGAGI. V lost 1 base to trimming and J lost 6 bases, with 9 bases between them. CDR3 in amino acids: CASSYFLRSEAFF. The CDR3 DNA is TGTGCCAGCAGTTACTTCTTGCGGTCTGAAGCTTTCTTT.

This chain joins TRBV4-2 and TRBJ2-3; TRBD2 matches 9 bases. Trimming at V came to 4 bases and at J to 2 bases, leaving 7 bases not matched to a gene. This CDR3 contains 16 residues. Germline values: CDR1 LGHNA, CDR2 YNFKEQ. CDR3 sequence (DNA): TGTGCCAGCAGCCCGTTGCGGGGGGGGTACACAGATACGCAGTATTTT. Its translation: CASSPLRGGYTDTQYF.

The chain has TRBV5-6 and TRBJ2-7; 9 nucleotides align to TRBD1. The CDR3 runs 15 residues. Losses at the gene ends were 0 bases for V and 4 bases for J; bases not matched to a gene: 5. Germline CDR1 SGHDT, CDR2 YYEEEE. The chain's CDR3 is CASSLEGQGGYEQYF. Here the CDR3 DNA reads TGTGCCAGCAGCTTGGAGGGACAGGGAGGTTACGAGCAGTACTTC.

This rearrangement joins TRBV27 to TRBJ2-3; 9 bases map to TRBD2. Germline loops: CDR1 MNHEY, CDR2 SMNVEV (reference sequence). V gave up 5 bases and J gave up 3 bases; unmatched junction bases: 9. The CDR3 spans 16 residues. The CDR3 here is CASSPLRAGGTDTQYF. DNA of the CDR3: TGTGCCAGCAGTCCACTGCGGGCGGGAGGGACAGATACGCAGTATTTT.

The rearrangement links TRBV15 to TRBJ1-2; 9 nucleotides agree with TRBD1. The CDR3 sequence is 14 residues long. CDR1 and CDR2 (germline): LNHNV, YYDKDF (reference sequence). Trimming removed 5 bases from V and 2 bases from J; junction bases left unmatched: 3. CDR3 sequence reads: CATSPGQGNYGYTF. The DNA of the CDR3 is TGTGCCACCAGCCCAGGACAGGGGAACTATGGCTACACCTTC.

The table lists this clone with a count of one. The V call is TRBV9, the J call TRBJ2-7; the match to TRBD1 covers 9 bases. This CDR3 contains 15 residues. V gave up 0 bases and J gave up 3 bases; unmatched junction bases: 4. The germline CDR1 and CDR2 sequences are SGDLS and YYNGEE. CDR3 sequence reads: CASSVGETGGYEQYF. CDR3 nucleotide sequence: TGTGCCAGCAGCGTAGGGGAGACAGGGGGCTACGAGCAGTACTTC.

The gene calls are TRBV6-1 and TRBJ2-1, with a tentative D call TRBD1 (6 bases). The germline V gene encodes CDR1 MNHNS and CDR2 SASEGT. This CDR3 has 14 amino acids. V lost 0 bases and J lost 8, with 11 bases in between. In DNA form, the CDR3 reads TGTGCCAGCAGTGAAGCGTGGACAGCTTATGAGCAGTTCTTC. Amino acid sequence: CASSEAWTAYEQFF.

The rearrangement joins TRBV4-2 to TRBJ2-2, with TRBD2 matching 10 bases. From germline, CDR1 is LGHNA and CDR2 YNFKEQ. The CDR3 contains 17 residues. Unmatched junction bases numbered 3, after V lost 0 bases and J lost 2 bases. The CDR3, as DNA: TGTGCCAGCAGCCAAGAAAGCGGGGGGGCAAACACCGGGGAGCTGTTTTTT. This translates into CASSQESGGANTGELFF.

The chain couples TRBV5-1 to TRBJ2-1; the D gene is possibly TRBD2 (6 bases). V dropped 5 bases and J dropped 3 bases, with 15 bases sitting between them. Germline CDR1 reads SGHRS; CDR2 reads YFSETQ. The CDR3 length is 15 residues. CDR3 residues: CASRYGSIGYNEQFF. The CDR3 coding sequence is TGCGCCAGCAGGTACGGGAGCATTGGCTACAATGAGCAGTTCTTC.

V gene TRBV7-8 combines with J gene TRBJ1-1; D remains unclear. CDR1 is SGHVS and CDR2 is FQNEAQ in the germline V gene. V lost 3 bases and J 3 bases, leaving 5 bases between the germline ends. The CDR3 consists of 12 residues. CDR3 nucleotides: TGTGCCAGCAGCTTCGTGTACACTGAAGCTTTCTTT. It codes for CASSFVYTEAFF.

The rearrangement joins TRBV6-1 to TRBJ1-2; 7 bases line up with TRBD1. Germline V gene sequence: CDR1 MNHNS, CDR2 SASEGT. The CDR3 has 15 residues. The V segment lost 2 bases and the J segment 1 base; nucleotides outside the gene matches: 4. CDR3 sequence: CASSEWDSVNYGYTF. DNA of the CDR3: TGTGCCAGCAGTGAATGGGACAGCGTTAACTATGGCTACACCTTC.

The J gene is TRBJ2-3, the V gene TRBV5-1, with TRBD2 matching over 9 bases. This CDR3 comprises 17 residues. With V trimmed by 4 bases and J by 5 bases, 14 bases remained unmatched. Germline assignment: CDR1 SGHRS and CDR2 YFSETQ. The CDR3 here is CASSQPLAGAWEDTQYF. As DNA, the CDR3 is TGCGCCAGCAGCCAGCCCTTAGCGGGAGCCTGGGAAGATACGCAGTATTTT.

This chain connects TRBV28 to TRBJ1-2; TRBD1 matches at 10 bases. Germline CDR1 reads MDHEN; CDR2 reads SYDVKM. With 6 bases clipped from V and 3 bases from J, the junction kept 7 bases outside the gene matches. This CDR3 is 15 amino acids long. CDR3: CASRVDRGHDYGYTF. CDR3 bases: TGTGCCAGCAGGGTAGACAGGGGGCATGACTATGGCTACACCTTC.

The chain uses TRBV30 and TRBJ1-3, with D hard to call. The CDR3 runs 16 residues. V shed 0 bases and J shed 0 bases, with 12 bases lying between them. Germline loops: CDR1 GTSNPN, CDR2 SVGIG (reference sequence). The CDR3 DNA is TGTGCCTGGAGTGTACTATCGACTTTCTCTGGAAACACCATATATTTT. It specifies CAWSVLSTFSGNTIYF. Combining the CDR3 with reference TRBV30 and TRBJ1-3 gives the whole variable domain SQTIHQWPATLVQPVGSPLSLECTVEGTSNPNLYWYRQAAGRGLQLLFYSVGIGQISSEVPQNLSASRPQDRQFILSSKKLLLSDSGFYLCAWSVLSTFSGNTIYFGEGSWLTVV.

The chain couples TRBV6-6 to TRBJ1-3, with 7 nucleotides matching TRBD1. V trimming: 2 bases; J trimming: 2 bases; junction bases outside the gene matches: 6. This CDR3 is 16 amino acids long. CDR1 and CDR2 from the germline V gene are MNHNY and SVGAGI (reference sequence). CDR3 region: CASSYGTVLPGNTIYF. For the CDR3, the DNA is TGTGCCAGCAGTTACGGGACAGTATTGCCTGGAAACACCATATATTTT.

V gene TRBV25-1 combines with J gene TRBJ1-2; D gene unclear. The CDR3 covers 10 residues. CDR1 and CDR2 (germline): MGHDK, SYGVNS. Trimming took off 6 bases at V and 7 bases at J, with 6 bases between the two ends. CDR3 residues: CASRGVGYTF. DNA for the CDR3: TGTGCCAGCAGAGGAGTTGGCTACACCTTC.

The CDR3 region has the DNA TGTGCTAGTGGAACTAGCGGGGGCCTCTCCGGGCAGTACTTC. Protein: CASGTSGGLSGQYF. The V call is TRBV12-5, the J call TRBJ2-7, with 11 bases identical to TRBD2. CDR1 and CDR2 from the germline V gene are LGHNT and FRNRAP. Trimming removed 6 bases from V and 9 bases from J; junction bases left unmatched: 10. The CDR3 consists of 14 residues. Full variable domain (missing parts from reference TRBV12-5 and TRBJ2-7): DARVTQTPRHKVTEMGQEVTMRCQPILGHNTVFWYRQTMMQGLELLAYFRNRAPLDDSGMPKDRFSAEMPDATLATLKIQPSEPRDSAVYFCASGTSGGLSGQYFGPGTRLTVT.

This chain connects TRBV7-6 to TRBJ1-1; D is perhaps TRBD1 (6 bases). The V gene lost 5 bases and the J gene lost 1 base, with 14 bases spanning the gap. Germline V gene sequence: CDR1 SGHVS, CDR2 FNYEAQ. The CDR3 is 15 residues long. The CDR3 spells CASSPPTTGNTEAFF. The CDR3 DNA sequence: TGTGCCAGCAGCCCGCCCACGACAGGGAACACTGAAGCTTTCTTT. Variable domain in full (rest from reference TRBV7-6 and TRBJ1-1): GAGVSQSPRYKVTKRGQDVALRCDPISGHVSLYWYRQALGQGPEFLTYFNYEAQQDKSGLPNDRFSAERPEGSISTLTIQRTEQRDSAMYRCASSPPTTGNTEAFFGQGTRLTVV.

This rearrangement joins TRBV19 to TRBJ1-5, with unresolved D. Germline V gene lookup returns CDR1 LNHDA and CDR2 SQIVND (reference sequence). V lost 1 base to trimming and J lost 3 bases, with 10 bases between them. The CDR3 length is 15 residues. The CDR3 loop is CASSIVSENNQPQHF. CDR3 nucleotides: TGTGCCAGTAGTATAGTTTCAGAAAACAATCAGCCCCAGCATTTT.

This clone came up once. The V gene is TRBV7-9, the J gene TRBJ1-3; D unclear. CDR3 length: 16 amino acids. Germline CDR1 and CDR2: SEHNR and FQNEAQ (reference sequence). Trimming stripped 1 base from V and 0 bases from J, with 10 bases between. The CDR3 reads CASSLEEITSGNTIYF. The CDR3 nucleotides are TGTGCCAGCAGCTTAGAGGAGATTACCTCTGGAAACACCATATATTTT. Full variable domain (missing parts from reference TRBV7-9 and TRBJ1-3): DTGVSQNPRHKITKRGQNVTFRCDPISEHNRLYWYRQTLGQGPEFLTYFQNEAQLEKSRLLSDRFSAERPKGSFSTLEIQRTEQGDSAMYLCASSLEEITSGNTIYFGEGSWLTVV.

This chain joins TRBV27 and TRBJ2-6, with D perhaps matching TRBD1 (5 bases). V lost 5 bases and J lost 1, with 12 bases in between. In germline, CDR1 is MNHEY, CDR2 SMNVEV (reference sequence). This CDR3 has 16 residues. The CDR3 protein is CASSKQQVSGANVLTF. The CDR3 coding sequence is TGTGCCAGCAGTAAACAACAGGTTTCTGGGGCCAACGTCCTGACTTTC.

The V call is TRBV7-2, the J call TRBJ2-2; D gene ambiguous. Deletions cut 5 bases from V and 5 bases from J, with 9 bases between. The CDR3 consists of 13 residues. Germline lookup yields CDR1 SGHTA and CDR2 FQGNSA. In DNA, the CDR3 is TGTGCCAGCAGCGTCGCGCGTACCGGGGAGCTGTTTTTT. The encoded protein is CASSVARTGELFF.

CDR3 DNA sequence: TGTGCCAGCAGCGCACCGACTAGCGGGGCGACCTACGAGCAGTACTTC. Translating it yields CASSAPTSGATYEQYF. V gene TRBV7-9 combines with J gene TRBJ2-7; 11 bases are a match to TRBD2. The CDR3 covers 16 residues. After removal of 5 bases from V and 2 bases from J, the junction contained 8 bases not matched to a gene. Germline V gives CDR1 SEHNR, CDR2 FQNEAQ (reference sequence).

The chain is built from TRBV6-1 and TRBJ2-7, with D possibly matching TRBD2 (6 bases). The germline V and J ends were trimmed by 4 bases and 6 bases, with 13 bases remaining between them. This CDR3 comprises 13 residues. Germline-derived CDR1 and CDR2 are MNHNS and SASEGT. The chain's CDR3 is CASSGGGVAEQYF. CDR3 in DNA: TGTGCCAGCAGTGGGGGAGGAGTCGCCGAGCAGTACTTC.

The CDR3 DNA reads as TGCGCCAGCAGCTCGTCGACAGGGGGCATAGATACGCAGTATTTT. Its translation: CASSSSTGGIDTQYF. This chain connects TRBV5-1 to TRBJ2-3; 10 bases are a match to TRBD1. The CDR3 spans 15 residues. Trimming took 3 bases from V and 5 from J; bases not matched to a gene: 6. Germline assignment: CDR1 SGHRS and CDR2 YFSETQ.